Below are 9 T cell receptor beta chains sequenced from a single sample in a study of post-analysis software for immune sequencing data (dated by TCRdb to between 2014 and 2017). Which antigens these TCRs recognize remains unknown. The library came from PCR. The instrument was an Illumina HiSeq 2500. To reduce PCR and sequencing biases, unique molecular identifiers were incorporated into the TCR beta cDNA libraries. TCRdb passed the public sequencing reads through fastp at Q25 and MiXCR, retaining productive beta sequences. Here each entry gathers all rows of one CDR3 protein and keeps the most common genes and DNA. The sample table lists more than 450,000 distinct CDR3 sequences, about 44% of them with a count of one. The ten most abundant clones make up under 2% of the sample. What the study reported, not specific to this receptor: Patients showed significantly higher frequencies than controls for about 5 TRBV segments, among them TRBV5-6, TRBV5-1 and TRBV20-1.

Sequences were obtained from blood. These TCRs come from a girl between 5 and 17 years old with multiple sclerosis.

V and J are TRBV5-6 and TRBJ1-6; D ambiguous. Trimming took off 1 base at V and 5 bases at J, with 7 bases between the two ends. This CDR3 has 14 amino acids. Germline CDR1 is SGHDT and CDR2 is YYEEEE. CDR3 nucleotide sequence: TGTGCCAGCAGCTTGTACGGCAATAATTCACCCCTCCACTTT. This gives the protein CASSLYGNNSPLHF.

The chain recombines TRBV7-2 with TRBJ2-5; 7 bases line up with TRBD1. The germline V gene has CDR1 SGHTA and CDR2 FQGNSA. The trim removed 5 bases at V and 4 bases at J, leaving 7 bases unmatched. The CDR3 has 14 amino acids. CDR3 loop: CASSPGTATETQYF. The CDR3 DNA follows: TGTGCCAGCAGCCCAGGGACAGCCACAGAGACCCAGTACTTC. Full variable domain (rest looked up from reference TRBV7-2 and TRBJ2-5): GAGVSQSPSNKVTEKGKDVELRCDPISGHTALYWYRQSLGQGLEFLIYFQGNSAPDKSGLPSDRFSAERTGGSVSTLTIQRTQQEDSAVYLCASSPGTATETQYFGPGTRLLVL.

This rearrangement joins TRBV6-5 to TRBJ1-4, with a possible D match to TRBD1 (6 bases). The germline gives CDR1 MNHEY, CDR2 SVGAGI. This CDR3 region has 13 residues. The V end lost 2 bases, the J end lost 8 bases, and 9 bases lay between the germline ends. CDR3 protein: CASSYTGTEKLFF. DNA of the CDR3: TGTGCCAGCAGTTACACAGGGACAGAAAAACTGTTTTTT.

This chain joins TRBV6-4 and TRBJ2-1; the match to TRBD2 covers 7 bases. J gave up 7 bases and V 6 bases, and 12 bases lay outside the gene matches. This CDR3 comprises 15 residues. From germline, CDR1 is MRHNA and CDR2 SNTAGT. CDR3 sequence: CASRGTGLPINEQFF. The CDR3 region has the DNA TGTGCCAGCAGGGGAACGGGACTACCGATAAATGAGCAGTTCTTC.

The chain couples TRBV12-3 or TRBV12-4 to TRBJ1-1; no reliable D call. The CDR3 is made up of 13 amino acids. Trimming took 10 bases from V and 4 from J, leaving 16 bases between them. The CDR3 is CANTYPGSTEAFF. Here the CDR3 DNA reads TGTGCCAACACTTACCCGGGTTCCACTGAAGCTTTCTTT.

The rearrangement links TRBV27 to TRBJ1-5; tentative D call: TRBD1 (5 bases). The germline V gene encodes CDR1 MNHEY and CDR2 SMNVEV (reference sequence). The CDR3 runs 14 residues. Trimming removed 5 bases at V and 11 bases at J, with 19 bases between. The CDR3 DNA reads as TGTGCCAGCAGTCCCGGCAGGGACTACTTCTCCCAGCATTTT. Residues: CASSPGRDYFSQHF.

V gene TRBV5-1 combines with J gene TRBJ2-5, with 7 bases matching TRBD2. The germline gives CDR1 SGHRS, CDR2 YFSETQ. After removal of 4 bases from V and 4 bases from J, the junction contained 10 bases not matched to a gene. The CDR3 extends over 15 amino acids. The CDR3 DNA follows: TGCGCCAGCAGCAACGGAAGACTAGCCGTAGAGACCCAGTACTTC. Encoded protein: CASSNGRLAVETQYF.

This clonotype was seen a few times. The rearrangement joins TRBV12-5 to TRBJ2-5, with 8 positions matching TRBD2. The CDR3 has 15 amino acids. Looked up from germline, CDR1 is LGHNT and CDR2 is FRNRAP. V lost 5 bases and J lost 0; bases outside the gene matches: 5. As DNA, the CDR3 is TGTGCTAGTGGTCCCGGCGGGGGGTACCAAGAGACCCAGTACTTC. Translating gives CASGPGGGYQETQYF. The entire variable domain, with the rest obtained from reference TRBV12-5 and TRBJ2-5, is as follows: DARVTQTPRHKVTEMGQEVTMRCQPILGHNTVFWYRQTMMQGLELLAYFRNRAPLDDSGMPKDRFSAEMPDATLATLKIQPSEPRDSAVYFCASGPGGGYQETQYFGPGTRLLVL.

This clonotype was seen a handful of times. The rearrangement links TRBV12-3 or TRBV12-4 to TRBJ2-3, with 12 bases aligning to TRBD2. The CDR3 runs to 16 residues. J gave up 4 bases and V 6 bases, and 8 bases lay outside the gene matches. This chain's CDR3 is CASRLAGGLCADTQYF. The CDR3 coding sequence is TGTGCCAGCAGACTAGCGGGGGGTCTTTGCGCAGATACGCAGTATTTT.